The source of this T cell receptor (beta chain) is a study of shared clonotypes between healthy human individuals (dated by TCRdb to about 2020). About the full investigation: Three men and two women, aged 18 to 49 years, made up the cohort. For each donor, CD4 naive and CD4 memory were each run on three plates, CD8 naive on two plates, and CD8 memory on one plate. To estimate repertoire size and how much clonotypes are shared between individuals, the study performed deep sequencing of blood TCR repertoires from roughly five healthy adults. To increase sequencing depth and limit assay-specific biases, different laboratories used diverse techniques to prepare libraries and sequence TCR repertoires. Between about 0.85 and 10 billion PBMCs per donor were obtained by leukapheresis.

The paper as a whole reports these results and caveats: Estimated clonotype richness was generally larger for naive than for memory subsets. Incomplete sequencing was indicated by rarefaction of sorted-subset datasets, despite the large sequencing depth. Only blood was sampled, and tissue TCR repertoires likely differ from those in blood. Across a few donors, approximately 4.9% of naive CD4, over 3% of naive CD8, approximately 2.5% of memory CD4, and under 0.45% of memory CD8 clonotypes were shared. Pairwise subsampling led to the expectation that sequencing depth would affect the degree of clonotype sharing among donors. The genetic and exposure-history diversity represented was limited by the small number of donors. Compared with non-shared clonotypes, the clonotypes found in all four sorted-subset donors had higher generation probabilities.

TCR CDR3 regions were amplified from genomic DNA by multiplex PCR using the deep immunoSEQ assay. Genomic DNA extracted from each cell subset was distributed evenly over all wells of several immunoSEQ 96-well plates, and each plate served as one replicate. For sorted subsets, roughly 0.2 ug genomic DNA, equal to 30,000 to 35,000 T cell genomes, was loaded into each replicate PCR. The purified libraries were quantified using a Qubit 3.0 fluorometer, sized with a Bioanalyzer 2100, and then quantified again using the KAPA Library Quantification kit. Every immunoSEQ 96-well plate was sequenced on a dedicated single-read 150-cycle Illumina NextSeq 550 flow cell. The authors' pipeline ran thus. Because the immunoSEQ output included only junctional sequences and no quality scores, the filtering could not be the same as the filtering used for full-length reads. Sequences were annotated with PyIR, a Python wrapper for IgBLAST v1.9, and V/J genes and CDR3 were assigned using IMGT germline references. Reads were removed for weak V/J assignments (E-value above 1e-6), missing CDR3, stop codons, out-of-frame junctions, or ambiguous translated residues. V3J clonotypes were defined as sequences sharing the same inferred V gene, J gene, and CDR3 amino acid sequence. To compute the percentage overlap between repertoires, the number of shared unique clonotypes was divided by the size of the smaller repertoire. Richness of each repertoire was evaluated using RTK rarefaction, the Chao1 estimator, and Recon v2.1 estimates of unobserved clonotypes. Generation probabilities were computed with OLGA for all TCRbeta clonotypes obtained by the gDNA method from several donors. This is the immuneACCESS table as TCRdb keeps it, with only in-frame sequences that have V and J called. A part of the clones is gone; compared with another copy, unresolved V genes explain less than half, and the rest is unexplained. V, J and clone size are those of that table, while D and trimming were read from the DNA. The sample profile shows 2 million to 3 million clones; approximately 94% of them were found once. The ten largest clones take up around 0.37% of the sample.

Worth noting for this clone: Its cognate antigen has yet to be identified. No much larger clone exists at a distance of one base, and base qualities are not known.

CDR1 and CDR2 are read off the germline V gene (reference sequence) as WNHNN and SYGVQD. Its CDR3 holds 15 amino acids, cysteine through phenylalanine. CDR3 DNA only is kept here, 45 bases in frame from base 1. Clipping removes 8 bases from V and 7 bases from J, with 8 as the unmatched junction base count. The donors were healthy, HIV-negative adults with no recently reported acute infections or vaccinations. Every donor was a Caucasian adult residing in Nashville, Tennessee, USA. CD4+ T cells were enriched by magnetic negative selection; naive cells were then positively selected on CD45RA, and the negative fraction formed the memory subset. Blood was obtained by leukapheresis, after which PBMCs were separated by Ficoll-Histopaque density gradient centrifugation and cryopreserved in liquid nitrogen vapor phase. Analytical flow cytometry was used to check the purity and quantity of each magnetically sorted T cell population. Genomic DNA was isolated from each sorted fraction and quantified by UV absorbance on a Nanodrop 2000c.

Sequenced input: naive CD4+ T cells from PBMCs. The cell subset or site label, read with the paper, signifies: CD45RA+ positively selected. This chain is built from TRBV10-1 and TRBJ2-2; TRBD1 aligns with 12 central bases. The source of this sequence is a man between 18 and 35 years old in good health. Some clones in this sample may be carry-over from other donors' samples. Read as DNA, the sequence is TGCGCCAGCGGATCCGGGACAGGGGGCTTCGGGGAGCTGTTTTTT. This yields the protein CASGSGTGGFGELFF.